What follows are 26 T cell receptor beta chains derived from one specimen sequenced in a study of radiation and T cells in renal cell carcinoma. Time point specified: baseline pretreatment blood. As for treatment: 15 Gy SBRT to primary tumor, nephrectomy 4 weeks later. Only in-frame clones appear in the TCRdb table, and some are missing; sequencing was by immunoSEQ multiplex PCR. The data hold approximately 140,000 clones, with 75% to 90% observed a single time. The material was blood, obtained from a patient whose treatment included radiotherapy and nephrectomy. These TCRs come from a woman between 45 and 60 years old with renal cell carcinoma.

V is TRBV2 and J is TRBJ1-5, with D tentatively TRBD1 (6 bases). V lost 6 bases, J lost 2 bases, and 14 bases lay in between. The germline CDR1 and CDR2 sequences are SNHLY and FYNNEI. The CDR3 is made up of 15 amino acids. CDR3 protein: CASRNREAGNQPQHF. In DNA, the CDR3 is TGTGCCAGCAGAAACAGGGAGGCGGGCAATCAGCCCCAGCATTTT.

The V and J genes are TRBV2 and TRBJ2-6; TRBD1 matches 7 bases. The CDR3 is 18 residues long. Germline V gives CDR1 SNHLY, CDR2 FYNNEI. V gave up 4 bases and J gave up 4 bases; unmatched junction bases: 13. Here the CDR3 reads CASSARQGTRGGANVLTF. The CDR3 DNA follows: TGTGCCAGCAGTGCCCGACAGGGAACCCGTGGGGGGGCCAACGTCCTGACTTTC.

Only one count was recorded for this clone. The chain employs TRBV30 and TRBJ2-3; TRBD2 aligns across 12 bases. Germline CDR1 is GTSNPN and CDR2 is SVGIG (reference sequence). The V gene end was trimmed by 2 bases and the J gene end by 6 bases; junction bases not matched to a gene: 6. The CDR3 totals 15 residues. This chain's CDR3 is CAWSRASGGEDTQYF. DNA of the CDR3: TGTGCCTGGAGTAGAGCTAGCGGGGGGGAGGATACGCAGTATTTT.

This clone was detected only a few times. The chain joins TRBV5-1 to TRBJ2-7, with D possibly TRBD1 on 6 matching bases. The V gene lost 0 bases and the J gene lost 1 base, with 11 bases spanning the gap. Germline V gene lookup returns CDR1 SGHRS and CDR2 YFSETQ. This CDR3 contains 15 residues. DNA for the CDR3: TGCGCCAGCAGCTTGGCCCGGACAGAGTCCTACGAGCAGTACTTC. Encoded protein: CASSLARTESYEQYF.

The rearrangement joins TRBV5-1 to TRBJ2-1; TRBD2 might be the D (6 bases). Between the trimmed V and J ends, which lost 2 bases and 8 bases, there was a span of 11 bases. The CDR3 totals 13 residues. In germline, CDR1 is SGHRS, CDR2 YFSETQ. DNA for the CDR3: TGCGCCAGCAGCTTTTTTTCGGGGGATGAGCAGTTCTTC. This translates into CASSFFSGDEQFF.

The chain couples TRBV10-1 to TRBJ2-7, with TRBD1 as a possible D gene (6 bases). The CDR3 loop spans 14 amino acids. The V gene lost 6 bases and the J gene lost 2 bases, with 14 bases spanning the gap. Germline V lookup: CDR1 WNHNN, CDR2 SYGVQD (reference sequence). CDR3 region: CASSSTGQTYEQYF. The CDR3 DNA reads TGCGCCAGCAGCTCTACGGGACAAACCTACGAGCAGTACTTC.

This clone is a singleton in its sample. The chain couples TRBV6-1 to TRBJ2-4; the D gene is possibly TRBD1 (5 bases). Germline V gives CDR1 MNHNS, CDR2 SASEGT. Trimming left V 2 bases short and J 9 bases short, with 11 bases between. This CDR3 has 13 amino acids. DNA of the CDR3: TGTGCCAGCAGTGAATCCCAGGGCCGCATTCAGTACTTC. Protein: CASSESQGRIQYF.

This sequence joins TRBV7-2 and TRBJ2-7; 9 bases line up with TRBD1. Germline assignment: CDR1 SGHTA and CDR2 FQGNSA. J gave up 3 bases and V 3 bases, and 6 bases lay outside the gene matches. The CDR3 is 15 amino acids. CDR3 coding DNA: TGTGCCAGCAGCTTGGGACAGGGTAGGATCTACGAGCAGTACTTC. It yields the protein CASSLGQGRIYEQYF.

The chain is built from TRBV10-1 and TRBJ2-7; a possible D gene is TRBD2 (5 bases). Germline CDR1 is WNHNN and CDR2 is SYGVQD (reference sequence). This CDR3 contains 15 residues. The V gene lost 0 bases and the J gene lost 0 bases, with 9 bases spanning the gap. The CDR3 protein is CASSESLGLSYEQYF. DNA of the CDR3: TGCGCCAGCAGTGAGTCACTCGGACTCTCCTACGAGCAGTACTTC.

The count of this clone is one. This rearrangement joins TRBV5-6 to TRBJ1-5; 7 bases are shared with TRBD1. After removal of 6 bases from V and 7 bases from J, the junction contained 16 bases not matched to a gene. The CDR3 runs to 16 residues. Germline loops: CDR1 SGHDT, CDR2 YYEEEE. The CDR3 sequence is CASTLGGDRWGQPQHF. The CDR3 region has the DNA TGTGCCAGCACCCTAGGGGGGGACAGATGGGGCCAGCCCCAGCATTTT.

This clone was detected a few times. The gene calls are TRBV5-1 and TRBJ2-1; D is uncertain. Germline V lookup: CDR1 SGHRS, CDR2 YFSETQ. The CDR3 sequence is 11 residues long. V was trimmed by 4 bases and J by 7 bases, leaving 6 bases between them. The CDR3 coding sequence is TGCGCCAGCAGCCGAATAAATGAGCAGTTCTTC. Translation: CASSRINEQFF.

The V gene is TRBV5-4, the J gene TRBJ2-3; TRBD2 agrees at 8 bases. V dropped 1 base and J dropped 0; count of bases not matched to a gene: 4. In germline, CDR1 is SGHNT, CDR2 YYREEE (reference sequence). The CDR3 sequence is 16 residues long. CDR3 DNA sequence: TGTGCCAGCAGCTTGTCACTAGCGGAGAGCACAGATACGCAGTATTTT. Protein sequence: CASSLSLAESTDTQYF.

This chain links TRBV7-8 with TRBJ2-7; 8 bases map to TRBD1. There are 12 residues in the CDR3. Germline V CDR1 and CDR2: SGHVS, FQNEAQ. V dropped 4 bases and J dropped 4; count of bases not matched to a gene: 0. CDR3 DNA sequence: TGTGCCAGCAGCTACAGGGGGTACGAGCAGTACTTC. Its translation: CASSYRGYEQYF.

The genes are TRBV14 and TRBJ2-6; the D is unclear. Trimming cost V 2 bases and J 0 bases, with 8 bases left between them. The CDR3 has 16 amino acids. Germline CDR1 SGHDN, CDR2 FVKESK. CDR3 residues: CASSQFQISGANVLTF. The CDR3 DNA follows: TGTGCCAGCAGCCAATTCCAAATCTCTGGGGCCAACGTCCTGACTTTC.

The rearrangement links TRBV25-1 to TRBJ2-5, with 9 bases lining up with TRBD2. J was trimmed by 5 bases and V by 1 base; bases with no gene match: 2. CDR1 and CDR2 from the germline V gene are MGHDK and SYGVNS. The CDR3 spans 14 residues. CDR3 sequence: CASSEFSGSETQYF. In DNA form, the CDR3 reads TGTGCCAGCAGTGAATTTAGCGGGAGTGAGACCCAGTACTTC.

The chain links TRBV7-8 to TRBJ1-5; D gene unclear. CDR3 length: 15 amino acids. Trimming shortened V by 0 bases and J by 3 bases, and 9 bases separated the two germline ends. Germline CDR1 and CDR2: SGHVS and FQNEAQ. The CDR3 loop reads CASSLATFTNQPQHF. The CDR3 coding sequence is TGTGCCAGCAGCTTAGCCACCTTCACCAATCAGCCCCAGCATTTT.

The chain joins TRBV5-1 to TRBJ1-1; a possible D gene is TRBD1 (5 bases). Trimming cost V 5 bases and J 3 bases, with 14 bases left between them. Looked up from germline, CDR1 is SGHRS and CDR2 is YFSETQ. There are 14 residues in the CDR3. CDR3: CASSRGSQDTEAFF. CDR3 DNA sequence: TGCGCCAGCAGTAGGGGCTCTCAGGACACTGAAGCTTTCTTT.

The DNA of the CDR3 is TGTGCCTGGAGTGTAGACGGCTATAATTCACCCCTCCACTTT. It translates to CAWSVDGYNSPLHF. V gene TRBV30 combines with J gene TRBJ1-6; no clear D. Trimming cost V 0 bases and J 3 bases, with 6 bases left between them. The CDR3 spans 14 residues. CDR1 is GTSNPN and CDR2 is SVGIG in the germline V gene (reference sequence).

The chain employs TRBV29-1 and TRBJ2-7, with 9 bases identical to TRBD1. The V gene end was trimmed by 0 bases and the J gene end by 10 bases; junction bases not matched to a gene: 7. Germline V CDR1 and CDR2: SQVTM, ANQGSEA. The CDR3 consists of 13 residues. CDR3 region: CSVEDGTGGSQYF. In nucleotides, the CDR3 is TGCAGCGTTGAAGATGGTACAGGGGGCAGCCAGTACTTC.

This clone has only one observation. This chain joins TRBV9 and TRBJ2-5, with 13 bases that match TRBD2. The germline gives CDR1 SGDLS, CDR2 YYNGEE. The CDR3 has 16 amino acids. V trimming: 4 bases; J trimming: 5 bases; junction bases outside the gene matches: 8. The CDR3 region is CASSTRTSGGAETQYF. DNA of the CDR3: TGTGCCAGCAGCACCCGCACTAGCGGGGGGGCTGAGACCCAGTACTTC.

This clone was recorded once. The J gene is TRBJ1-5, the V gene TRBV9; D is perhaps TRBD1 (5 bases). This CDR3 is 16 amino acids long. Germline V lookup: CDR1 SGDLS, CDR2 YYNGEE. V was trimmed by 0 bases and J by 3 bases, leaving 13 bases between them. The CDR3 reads CASSVDDEGLNQPQHF. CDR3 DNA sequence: TGTGCCAGCAGCGTAGATGATGAGGGACTCAATCAGCCCCAGCATTTT.

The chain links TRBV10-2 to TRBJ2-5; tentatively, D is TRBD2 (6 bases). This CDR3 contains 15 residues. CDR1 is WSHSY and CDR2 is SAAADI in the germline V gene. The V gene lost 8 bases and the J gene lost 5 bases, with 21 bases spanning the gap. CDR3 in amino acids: CASHPWTGEEETQYF. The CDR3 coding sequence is TGCGCCAGCCACCCGTGGACGGGGGAAGAGGAGACCCAGTACTTC.

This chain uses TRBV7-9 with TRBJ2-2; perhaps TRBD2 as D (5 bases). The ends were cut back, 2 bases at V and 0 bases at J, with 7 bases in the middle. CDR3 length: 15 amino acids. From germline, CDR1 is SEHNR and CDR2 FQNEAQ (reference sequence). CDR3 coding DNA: TGTGCCAGCAGCTTACGAGGGACGAACACCGGGGAGCTGTTTTTT. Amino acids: CASSLRGTNTGELFF.

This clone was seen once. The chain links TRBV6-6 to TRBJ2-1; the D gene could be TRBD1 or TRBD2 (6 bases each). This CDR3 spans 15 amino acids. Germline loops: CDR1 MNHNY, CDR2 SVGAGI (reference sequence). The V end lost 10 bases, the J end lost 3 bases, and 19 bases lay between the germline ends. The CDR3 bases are TGTGCCACCCAAGGGGGGCTAACCTTCTACAATGAGCAGTTCTTC. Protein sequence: CATQGGLTFYNEQFF.

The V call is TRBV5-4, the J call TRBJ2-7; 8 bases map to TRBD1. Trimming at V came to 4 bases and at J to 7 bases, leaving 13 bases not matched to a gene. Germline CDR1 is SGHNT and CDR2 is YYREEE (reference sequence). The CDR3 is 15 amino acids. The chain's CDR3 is CASSLEPGQVGEQYF. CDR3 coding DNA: TGTGCCAGCAGCCTTGAGCCGGGACAGGTTGGAGAGCAGTACTTC.

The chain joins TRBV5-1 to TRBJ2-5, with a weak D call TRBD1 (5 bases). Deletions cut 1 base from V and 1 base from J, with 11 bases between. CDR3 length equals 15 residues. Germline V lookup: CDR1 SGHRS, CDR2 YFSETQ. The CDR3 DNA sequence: TGCGCCAGCAGCTTGCTAGGGGCCTTCCAAGAGACCCAGTACTTC. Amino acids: CASSLLGAFQETQYF.